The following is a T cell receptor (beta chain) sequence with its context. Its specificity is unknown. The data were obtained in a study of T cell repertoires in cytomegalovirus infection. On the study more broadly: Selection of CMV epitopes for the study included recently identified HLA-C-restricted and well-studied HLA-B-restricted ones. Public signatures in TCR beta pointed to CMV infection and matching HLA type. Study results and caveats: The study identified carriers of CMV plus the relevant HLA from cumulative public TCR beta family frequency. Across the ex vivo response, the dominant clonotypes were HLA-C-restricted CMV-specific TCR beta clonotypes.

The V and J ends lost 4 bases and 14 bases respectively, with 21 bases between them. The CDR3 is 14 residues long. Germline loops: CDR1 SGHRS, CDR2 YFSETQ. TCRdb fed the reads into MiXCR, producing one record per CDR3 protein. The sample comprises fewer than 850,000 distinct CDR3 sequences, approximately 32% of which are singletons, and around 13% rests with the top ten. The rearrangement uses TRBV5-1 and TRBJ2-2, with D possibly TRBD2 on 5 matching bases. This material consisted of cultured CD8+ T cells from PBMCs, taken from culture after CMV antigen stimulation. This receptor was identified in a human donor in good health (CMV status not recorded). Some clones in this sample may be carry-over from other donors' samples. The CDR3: CASSPFFATGVLFF. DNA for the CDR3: TGCGCCAGCAGCCCTTTCTTTGCTACCGGGGTTCTGTTTTTT.